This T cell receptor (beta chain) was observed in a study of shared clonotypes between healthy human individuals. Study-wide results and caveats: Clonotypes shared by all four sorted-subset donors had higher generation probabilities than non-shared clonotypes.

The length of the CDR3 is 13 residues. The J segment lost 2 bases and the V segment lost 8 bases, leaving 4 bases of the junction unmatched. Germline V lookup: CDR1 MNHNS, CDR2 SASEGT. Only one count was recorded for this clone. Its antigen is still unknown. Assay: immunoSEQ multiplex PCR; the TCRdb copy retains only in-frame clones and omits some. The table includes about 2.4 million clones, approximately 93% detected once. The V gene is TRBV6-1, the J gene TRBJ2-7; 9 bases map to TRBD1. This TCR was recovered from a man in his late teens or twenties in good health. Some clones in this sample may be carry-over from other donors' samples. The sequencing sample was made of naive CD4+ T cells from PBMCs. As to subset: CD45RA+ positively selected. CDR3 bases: TGTGCCAGCGCCGGGACAGGGACCTACGAGCAGTACTTC. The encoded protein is CASAGTGTYEQYF.